The clone carrying this TCR beta chain came up many times. What it recognizes is unknown. The sample comes from a study of identical twins. Study-level points and caveats: Invariant T cells like MAIT and iNKT could partly confound the zero-insertion analyses. Among beta out-of-frame sequences, excess sharing between twins appeared weaker.

One entry per CDR3 protein results from TCRdb running MiXCR on the 5' RACE reads. The sample holds about 470,000 distinct CDR3 sequences, roughly 26% seen once. This CDR3 has 13 residues. Trimming took off 4 bases at V and 8 bases at J, with 11 bases between the two ends. Everyone who donated was a healthy Caucasian. These records were also assigned to another study, of T cells expressing NK-cell markers. As reported in that work: The study found dominant NKG2C+ clonotypes at roughly 1.0-7.0% of CD8+ T cells in 5 or 6 donors.

This clonotype was sampled from a young woman in good health. The chain employs TRBV12-3 or TRBV12-4 and TRBJ1-4; D gene uncertain. The sample was CD4+ T cells sorted from blood. The CDR3 sequence is CASSSDSGEKLFF. The CDR3, as DNA: TGTGCCAGCAGTTCGGACTCCGGGGAAAAACTGTTTTTT.